These 21 T cell receptor beta chains were all obtained from the same sample, sequenced in a study of Graves' ophthalmopathy and Graves' hyperthyroidism. Scientists amplified the TCR beta CDR3 regions from RNA transcripts. An initial RT-PCR round employing HTBI primers preceded a second-round multiplex PCR. Each CDR3 protein is one row after TCRdb ran MiXCR on the multiplex PCR reads. The sample records some 400,000 distinct CDR3 sequences, 15% to 20% being singletons. The sequencing input was peripheral blood. The receptor source for this set is a young woman with Graves' ophthalmopathy.

This clonotype has at least ten counts. The chain couples TRBV28 to TRBJ2-5, with D unresolved. This CDR3 is built from 14 residues. V lost 7 bases, J lost 1 base, and 13 bases lay in between. Germline assignment: CDR1 MDHEN and CDR2 SYDVKM. The CDR3 reads CASTLLGPQETQYF. Here the CDR3 DNA reads TGTGCCAGCACCCTATTAGGGCCCCAAGAGACCCAGTACTTC.

This clonotype was counted only a few times. The chain carries TRBV6-5 and TRBJ2-5; TRBD2 matches at 11 bases. After removal of 4 bases from V and 9 bases from J, the junction contained 19 bases not matched to a gene. The CDR3 is made up of 18 amino acids. The germline V gene has CDR1 MNHEY and CDR2 SVGAGI. The CDR3 nucleotides are TGTGCCAGCAGTTTCCGATTCCCTAGCGGGGGGCCCGGAGGGGCCCAGTACTTC. Protein product: CASSFRFPSGGPGGAQYF.

V is TRBV12-3 or TRBV12-4 and J is TRBJ2-7; either TRBD1 or TRBD2 may supply D (6 bases each). Trimming left V 10 bases short and J 5 bases short, with 18 bases between. The CDR3 is 13 amino acids. The CDR3, as DNA: TGTGCCACCCGCGGGGCAGGGGCCAACGAGCAGTACTTC. This codes for CATRGAGANEQYF.

The chain combines TRBV6-5 with TRBJ2-5, with D unresolved. The V end lost 0 bases, the J end lost 2 bases, and 13 bases lay between the germline ends. Per germline, CDR1 MNHEY and CDR2 SVGAGI. This CDR3 has 16 amino acids. CDR3 DNA sequence: TGTGCCAGCAGTTACTCGAAGGGTTTGGGACAAGAGACCCAGTACTTC. This codes for CASSYSKGLGQETQYF.

This clonotype appeared many times. The V gene is TRBV6-2 or TRBV6-3, the J gene TRBJ1-6; 7 bases agree with TRBD1. CDR1 MNHEY and CDR2 SVGEGT come from the germline V gene. V shed 2 bases, J shed 5 bases, and the junction held 15 bases outside the gene matches. The CDR3 has 19 residues. The CDR3 here is CASSYLQSLGGADNSPLHF. Written as DNA, the CDR3 is TGTGCCAGCAGTTACCTACAATCCTTAGGGGGCGCGGATAATTCACCCCTCCACTTT.

This clonotype was recorded many times. The chain is built from TRBV6-2 or TRBV6-3 and TRBJ2-1; TRBD2 matches at 12 bases. CDR1 is MNHEY, CDR2 SVGEGT, per germline. V trimming: 6 bases; J trimming: 13 bases; junction bases outside the gene matches: 7. CDR3 size: 13 residues. The chain's CDR3 is CASRTGLAGSQFF. CDR3 bases: TGTGCCAGCAGAACGGGACTAGCGGGTTCCCAGTTCTTC.

This clonotype was detected ten times or more. V is TRBV6-5 and J is TRBJ1-1; possible D gene TRBD1, 6 bases. This CDR3 contains 13 residues. The ends were cut back, 5 bases at V and 8 bases at J, with 15 bases in the middle. Germline values: CDR1 MNHEY, CDR2 SVGAGI. CDR3 protein: CASSNGQKKEAFF. The CDR3 nucleotides read TGTGCCAGCAGTAACGGACAGAAAAAAGAAGCTTTCTTT.

This clonotype was observed many times. The chain combines TRBV7-2 with TRBJ2-3, with D uncertain. V was cut by 4 bases and J by 8 bases, with 10 bases left in between. CDR3 size: 12 residues. Germline assignment: CDR1 SGHTA and CDR2 FQGNSA. Here the CDR3 DNA reads TGTGCCAGCAGCTCTATAGCTCTTACGCAGTATTTT. Its translation is CASSSIALTQYF.

This clonotype was recorded many times. The chain joins TRBV15 to TRBJ1-3; tentatively, D is TRBD1 (6 bases). From germline, CDR1 is LNHNV and CDR2 YYDKDF (reference sequence). V dropped 0 bases and J dropped 3 bases, with 12 bases sitting between them. CDR3 length: 16 residues. The CDR3: CATSRDRGGGGNTIYF. In nucleotides, the CDR3 is TGTGCCACCAGCAGAGATCGTGGAGGGGGTGGAAACACCATATATTTT.

Ten or more counts support this clonotype. The chain recombines TRBV12-3 or TRBV12-4 with TRBJ1-3; 7 bases agree with TRBD1. V was clipped by 5 bases and J by 4 bases; unmatched bases: 5. The CDR3 is made up of 14 amino acids. CDR3 amino acids: CASSNRDRGNTIYF. In DNA form, the CDR3 reads TGTGCCAGCAGTAACCGGGACAGAGGAAACACCATATATTTT.

At least ten counts were recorded for this clonotype. V usage is TRBV28 and J usage is TRBJ2-3; 7 bases match TRBD2. Trimming removed 3 bases from V and 5 bases from J; junction bases left unmatched: 5. Germline CDR1 is MDHEN and CDR2 is SYDVKM. CDR3 length equals 14 residues. CDR3 amino acids: CASSFRGVGDTQYF. The CDR3 DNA is TGTGCCAGCAGTTTTCGGGGGGTTGGAGATACGCAGTATTTT.

The J gene is TRBJ2-2, the V gene TRBV6-1; 12 positions match TRBD2. With V trimmed by 1 base and J by 8 bases, 8 bases remained unmatched. The CDR3 has 17 amino acids. The germline CDR1 and CDR2 sequences are MNHNS and SASEGT. The CDR3 sequence: CASSEEGLAGPGGELFF. The CDR3 DNA reads as TGTGCCAGCAGTGAAGAGGGACTAGCGGGTCCAGGTGGGGAGCTGTTTTTT.

The chain is built from TRBV11-2 and TRBJ2-5; 8 bases fit TRBD2. The V gene end was trimmed by 0 bases and the J gene end by 2 bases; junction bases not matched to a gene: 8. Germline-derived CDR1 and CDR2 are SGHAT and FQNNGV. The CDR3 extends over 17 amino acids. The CDR3 nucleotides are TGTGCCAGCAGCTTAGACGCACCGGGACTAGGACAAGAGACCCAGTACTTC. This gives the protein CASSLDAPGLGQETQYF.

This clonotype appeared once. This rearrangement joins TRBV29-1 to TRBJ1-1; the D gene is possibly TRBD1 (6 bases). Germline values: CDR1 SQVTM, CDR2 ANQGSEA. V was shortened by 4 bases and J by 4 bases, with 16 bases between the two germline ends. The CDR3 consists of 14 residues. The DNA of the CDR3 is TGCAGCGTTGTGGCAGGGGCGACGGGCACTGAAGCTTTCTTT. Protein sequence: CSVVAGATGTEAFF. Based on the CDR3 plus reference TRBV29-1 and TRBJ1-1, the full variable domain is SAVISQKPSRDICQRGTSLTIQCQVDSQVTMMFWYRQQPGQSLTLIATANQGSEATYESGFVIDKFPISRPNLTFSTLTVSNMSPEDSSIYLCSVVAGATGTEAFFGQGTRLTVV.

The gene calls are TRBV12-3 or TRBV12-4 and TRBJ2-5, with 9 bases identical to TRBD1. This CDR3 has 15 residues. With V trimmed by 5 bases and J by 4 bases, 8 bases remained unmatched. The CDR3 sequence is CASSAGTGIGETQYF. CDR3 nucleotide sequence: TGTGCCAGCAGTGCCGGGACAGGGATTGGAGAGACCCAGTACTTC.

This clonotype was picked up many times. CDR3 loop: CASSLLSHISGNTIYF. The CDR3 DNA sequence: TGTGCCAGCAGTTTACTGAGCCACATCTCTGGAAACACCATATATTTT. V usage is TRBV12-3 or TRBV12-4 and J usage is TRBJ1-3, with unresolved D. This CDR3 is 16 amino acids long. Trimming shortened V by 2 bases and J by 0 bases, and 11 bases separated the two germline ends.

Many counts were recorded for this clonotype. The chain recombines TRBV5-1 with TRBJ2-7; 9 bases fit TRBD1. The V and J ends lost 7 bases and 2 bases, in that order; junction bases with no gene match: 7. The CDR3 runs 14 residues. Germline CDR1 SGHRS, CDR2 YFSETQ. Here the CDR3 reads CASARQGGTYEQYF. Here the CDR3 DNA reads TGCGCCAGCGCGAGACAGGGGGGAACCTACGAGCAGTACTTC. Combining the CDR3 with reference TRBV5-1 and TRBJ2-7 gives the whole variable domain KAGVTQTPRYLIKTRGQQVTLSCSPISGHRSVSWYQQTPGQGLQFLFEYFSETQRNKGNFPGRFSGRQFSNSRSEMNVSTLELGDSALYLCASARQGGTYEQYFGPGTRLTVT.

This clonotype was recorded many times. The CDR3 nucleotides read TGTGCCATCAGTGAATCCGTGGAGAGAACTGAAGCTTTCTTT. As protein: CAISESVERTEAFF. The V and J genes are TRBV10-3 and TRBJ1-1; D is unclear. Trimming removed 3 bases at V and 5 bases at J, with 13 bases between. Per the germline V gene, CDR1 is ENHRY and CDR2 is SYGVKD. This CDR3 spans 14 amino acids.

Only a few counts were recorded for this clonotype. The chain recombines TRBV12-5 with TRBJ2-7; the D call may be TRBD1 or TRBD2 (7 bases each). The CDR3 has 16 amino acids. CDR1 is LGHNT, CDR2 FRNRAP, per germline. Trimming cost V 0 bases and J 5 bases, with 17 bases left between them. The CDR3 DNA is TGTGCTAGTGGTTTGGTAGTACAGGGGAGGGTCCACGAGCAGTACTTC. As protein: CASGLVVQGRVHEQYF.

This clonotype was seen repeatedly, ten times or more. V usage is TRBV19 and J usage is TRBJ2-2; TRBD1 agrees at 9 bases. This CDR3 has 16 amino acids. The germline CDR1 and CDR2 sequences are LNHDA and SQIVND (reference sequence). With 3 bases clipped from V and 4 bases from J, the junction kept 6 bases outside the gene matches. DNA for the CDR3: TGTGCCAGTAGTATCCCCGGGACAGGGCGCACCGGGGAGCTGTTTTTT. Protein: CASSIPGTGRTGELFF.

This clonotype was seen ten or more times. The chain recombines TRBV14 with TRBJ2-7; possible D gene TRBD1, 5 bases. V gave up 4 bases and J gave up 5 bases, with 21 bases separating them. Germline V gives CDR1 SGHDN, CDR2 FVKESK. CDR3 length: 16 amino acids. CDR3 loop: CASSPITGDFRDEQYF. CDR3 DNA sequence: TGTGCCAGCAGCCCCATTACAGGAGACTTCAGGGACGAGCAGTACTTC.